These 32 T cell receptor beta chains were all obtained from the same sample, sequenced in a study of post-analysis software for immune sequencing data. These receptors are not linked to any known antigen. Whole-study findings and limits: Among several TRBV segments more frequent in patients than controls were TRBV5-6, TRBV5-1 and TRBV20-1.

The library was made from cDNA and included unique molecular identifiers. Using its own MiXCR run on the PCR reads, TCRdb lists one record per CDR3 protein. The sample includes approximately 350,000 distinct CDR3 sequences, about a third of them seen just once. Source material: blood. These receptors originate from a girl aged 5 to 17 with multiple sclerosis.

In this sample, this clonotype turned up a few times. The rearrangement joins TRBV20-1 to TRBJ1-2, with 10 bases lining up with TRBD1. The CDR3 loop spans 14 amino acids. The V and J ends lost 6 bases and 4 bases, in that order; junction bases with no gene match: 8. Germline CDR1 reads DFQATT; CDR2 reads SNEGSKA (reference sequence). As DNA, the CDR3 is TGCAGTGCCAACCCTGGACAGGGGGTCTATGGCTACACCTTC. This encodes CSANPGQGVYGYTF.

V usage is TRBV11-2 and J usage is TRBJ2-7; 10 nucleotides agree with TRBD1. The germline V gene has CDR1 SGHAT and CDR2 FQNNGV. This CDR3 comprises 15 residues. J gave up 3 bases and V 6 bases, and 8 bases lay outside the gene matches. In DNA, the CDR3 is TGTGCCAGCAGGAGACCGGGACAGGGGAACTACGAGCAGTACTTC. It codes for CASRRPGQGNYEQYF.

This clonotype was seen once. V is TRBV12-3 or TRBV12-4 and J is TRBJ2-7; maybe TRBD1 (5 bases). V was trimmed by 3 bases and J by 3 bases, leaving 12 bases between them. The CDR3 is 14 residues long. The CDR3 bases are TGTGCCAGCAGTTTTGTTACAGGTCTCTACGAGCAGTACGTC. Translating gives CASSFVTGLYEQYV.

A single count supports this clonotype. The gene calls are TRBV4-1 and TRBJ2-6, with 7 bases aligning to TRBD1. Germline loops: CDR1 MGHRA, CDR2 YSYEKL. Germline trimming cut 1 base from V and 3 bases from J; bases unmatched to any gene: 12. This CDR3 is built from 19 residues. CDR3 sequence reads: CASSQGWGETGFGANVLTF. The CDR3 coding sequence is TGCGCCAGCAGCCAAGGCTGGGGAGAGACAGGGTTTGGGGCCAACGTCCTGACTTTC.

The chain carries TRBV5-6 and TRBJ2-3; D not certain. The V end was cut by 1 base, the J end by 0 bases, with 18 bases between. Germline V gene data show CDR1 as SGHDT and CDR2 as YYEEEE. This CDR3 contains 18 residues. CDR3 loop: CASSLRPAPSPSTDTQYF. CDR3 in DNA: TGTGCCAGCAGCTTGAGGCCAGCTCCGTCACCTAGCACAGATACGCAGTATTTT.

The gene calls are TRBV6-5 and TRBJ1-3; no clear D gene. The CDR3 is made up of 15 amino acids. With 9 bases removed from V and 0 bases from J, the gap between germline ends came to 15 bases. Germline V gene sequence: CDR1 MNHEY, CDR2 SVGAGI. CDR3 amino acids: CASTTRYFSGNTIYF. CDR3 in DNA: TGTGCCAGTACGACCCGATACTTCTCTGGAAACACCATATATTTT.

The sample holds a few counts of this clonotype. This rearrangement joins TRBV2 to TRBJ1-2, with a tentative D call TRBD1 (5 bases). The CDR3 contains 14 residues. The V end was cut by 3 bases, the J end by 4 bases, with 12 bases between. CDR1 and CDR2 (germline): SNHLY, FYNNEI. The CDR3 nucleotides read TGTGCCAGCAGTGAGAGCCGGGGACCCTATGGCTACACCTTC. This gives the protein CASSESRGPYGYTF.

A few counts support this clonotype. The J gene is TRBJ1-2, the V gene TRBV14; D unresolved. The V end lost 0 bases, the J end lost 8 bases, and 16 bases lay between the germline ends. The CDR3 spans 15 residues. CDR1 is SGHDN, CDR2 FVKESK, per germline. This CDR3 reads CASSQDEKAYWGYTF. CDR3 DNA sequence: TGTGCCAGCAGCCAAGATGAAAAGGCATACTGGGGCTACACCTTC.

The CDR3, as DNA: TGTGCCAGCAGCCCTAGCGCTAGCTCCTACAATGAGCAGTTCTTC. This codes for CASSPSASSYNEQFF. The chain recombines TRBV7-9 with TRBJ2-1, with a weak D call TRBD2 (6 bases). Germline V gene data show CDR1 as SEHNR and CDR2 as FQNEAQ (reference sequence). The CDR3 sequence is 15 residues long. V was shortened by 5 bases and J by 0 bases, with 11 bases between the two germline ends.

In DNA, the CDR3 is TGTGCCAGCAGCTTCTCCGGGACACCGAGCTCCTACAATGAGCAGTTCTTC. Residues: CASSFSGTPSSYNEQFF. V and J are TRBV7-2 and TRBJ2-1; D may be TRBD1 (6 bases). V was clipped by 3 bases and J by 0 bases, with 15 bases between them. CDR1 is SGHTA and CDR2 is FQGNSA in the germline V gene. This CDR3 contains 17 residues.

The chain is built from TRBV10-3 and TRBJ2-3, with 7 nucleotides matching TRBD2. With V trimmed by 6 bases and J by 3 bases, 6 bases remained unmatched. This CDR3 has 14 amino acids. Germline V gene sequence: CDR1 ENHRY, CDR2 SYGVKD. In DNA form, the CDR3 reads TGTGCCATCAGCTCTAGCGGAACGACAGATACGCAGTATTTT. Its protein product is CAISSSGTTDTQYF.

V is TRBV5-1 and J is TRBJ1-1; D gene unclear. The V gene lost 4 bases and the J gene lost 2 bases, with 3 bases spanning the gap. The CDR3 is made up of 11 amino acids. Germline-derived CDR1 and CDR2 are SGHRS and YFSETQ. CDR3: CASSANTEAFF. The CDR3, as DNA: TGCGCCAGCAGCGCAAACACTGAAGCTTTCTTT.

The V gene is TRBV7-2, the J gene TRBJ2-3; D unresolved. CDR3 length: 14 amino acids. Germline V lookup: CDR1 SGHTA, CDR2 FQGNSA. V lost 5 bases and J lost 2, with 11 bases in between. CDR3 nucleotides: TGTGCCAGCAGCCCTTCATTGTACACAGATACGCAGTATTTT. Translation gives CASSPSLYTDTQYF.

The gene calls are TRBV6-1 and TRBJ1-2, with 7 bases aligning to TRBD1. This CDR3 spans 14 amino acids. V was pared by 5 bases and J by 3 bases, with 6 bases of the junction left unmatched. Germline-derived CDR1 and CDR2 are MNHNS and SASEGT. This CDR3 reads CASSPGDRDYGYTF. Here the CDR3 DNA reads TGTGCCAGCAGTCCAGGAGACAGGGACTATGGCTACACCTTC.

The chain links TRBV6-5 to TRBJ2-1, with 9 bases aligning to TRBD1. The germline V gene encodes CDR1 MNHEY and CDR2 SVGAGI. With V trimmed by 5 bases and J by 3 bases, 5 bases remained unmatched. This CDR3 region has 15 residues. CDR3 amino acids: CASSTGTGNYNEQFF. The CDR3 nucleotides read TGTGCCAGCAGTACCGGGACAGGGAACTACAATGAGCAGTTCTTC.

The chain uses TRBV24-1 and TRBJ2-1, with D perhaps being TRBD1 or TRBD2 (5 bases each). The germline V gene has CDR1 KGHDR and CDR2 SFDVKD. The CDR3 spans 17 residues. The V end lost 2 bases, the J end lost 4 bases, and 17 bases lay between the germline ends. The CDR3, as DNA: TGTGCCACCAGTGATTCGGGACCCCTGGGGATATACAATGAGCAGTTCTTC. It is translated as CATSDSGPLGIYNEQFF.

This chain's CDR3 is CASSFSLVRVPTSSYNEQFF. Written as DNA, the CDR3 is TGTGCCAGCAGTTTTTCGCTCGTCAGGGTCCCCACTAGCTCCTACAATGAGCAGTTCTTC. This sequence joins TRBV12-3 or TRBV12-4 and TRBJ2-1; D tentatively fits TRBD1 or TRBD2 (5 bases each). The CDR3 consists of 20 residues. V dropped 3 bases and J dropped 0 bases, with 24 bases sitting between them.

This chain joins TRBV7-2 and TRBJ1-2; D ambiguous. Germline V gene sequence: CDR1 SGHTA, CDR2 FQGNSA. The CDR3 has 14 residues. V gave up 1 base and J gave up 3 bases, with 9 bases separating them. CDR3 loop: CASSLGVSHYGYTF. CDR3 sequence (DNA): TGTGCCAGCAGCTTAGGAGTTTCCCACTATGGCTACACCTTC.

This chain joins TRBV4-2 and TRBJ1-2; tentatively, D is TRBD1 (5 bases). Germline-derived CDR1 and CDR2 are LGHNA and YNFKEQ. The CDR3 sequence is 16 residues long. The V end lost 0 bases, the J end lost 4 bases, and 15 bases lay between the germline ends. The CDR3 coding sequence is TGTGCCAGCAGCCAAGACCAGGGTCAGAGAGCCTATGGCTACACCTTC. This sequence encodes CASSQDQGQRAYGYTF.

The rearrangement joins TRBV27 to TRBJ2-7; D is unresolved. The germline gives CDR1 MNHEY, CDR2 SMNVEV (reference sequence). The CDR3 covers 15 residues. V lost 2 bases and J lost 0, with 11 bases in between. The CDR3 is CASSLIRRNSYEQYF. DNA for the CDR3: TGTGCCAGCAGTTTAATCAGGCGGAACTCCTACGAGCAGTACTTC.

Concerning this clonotype: At one boundary the junction diverges from the germline segment, which might be a read error. This chain links TRBV12-3 or TRBV12-4 with TRBJ2-1; 11 nucleotides line up with TRBD2. The CDR3 consists of 18 residues. The DNA for the CDR3 is TGTGCCGGCAGTTTTTCGACCCGTAGCGGGGGGGCCGATAATGAGCAGTTCTTC. This sequence encodes CAGSFSTRSGGADNEQFF.

This clonotype was recorded a few times. The chain is built from TRBV15 and TRBJ1-5; TRBD1 matches 8 bases. The V gene end was trimmed by 1 base and the J gene end by 6 bases; junction bases not matched to a gene: 8. Germline CDR1 LNHNV, CDR2 YYDKDF (reference sequence). CDR3 length equals 16 residues. The CDR3 loop reads CATSRAPDRGRQPQHF. The CDR3 region has the DNA TGTGCCACCAGCAGAGCCCCTGACAGGGGTCGTCAGCCCCAGCATTTT. Drawing the rest from reference TRBV15 and TRBJ1-5, the complete variable domain is DAMVIQNPRYQVTQFGKPVTLSCSQTLNHNVMYWYQQKSSQAPKLLFHYYDKDFNNEADTPDNFQSRRPNTSFCFLDIRSPGLGDTAMYLCATSRAPDRGRQPQHFGDGTRLSIL.

This clonotype was picked up a small number of times. The gene calls are TRBV5-1 and TRBJ1-1, with D unclear. CDR1 SGHRS and CDR2 YFSETQ come from the germline V gene. CDR3 length: 13 residues. Trimming cost V 0 bases and J 5 bases, with 8 bases left between them. The CDR3 DNA follows: TGCGCCAGCAGCTTGGCCGACGGGACTGAAGCTTTCTTT. Amino acid sequence: CASSLADGTEAFF.

This clonotype was seen only a few times. The chain carries TRBV29-1 and TRBJ2-7, with a weak D call TRBD1 (6 bases). V lost 4 bases to trimming and J lost 3 bases, with 13 bases between them. CDR1 SQVTM and CDR2 ANQGSEA come from the germline V gene. This CDR3 has 13 amino acids. The CDR3 DNA follows: TGCAGCGTTGGACCCCGGGACAACTACGAGCAGTACTTC. Protein sequence: CSVGPRDNYEQYF.

The genes are TRBV6-5 and TRBJ1-1; D unresolved. Germline CDR1 is MNHEY and CDR2 is SVGAGI. The length of the CDR3 is 14 residues. Trimming pared 0 bases from V and 3 bases from J, leaving 8 bases between. The CDR3, as DNA: TGTGCCAGCAGTTACTCCGGCCGGGACACTGAAGCTTTCTTT. Its translation: CASSYSGRDTEAFF.

The chain recombines TRBV20-1 with TRBJ2-5, with 8 bases identical to TRBD1. The closer fit of TRBJ2-7 to the DNA end suggests the J call may be wrong. The CDR3 extends over 15 amino acids. Germline V gives CDR1 DFQATT, CDR2 SNEGSKA (reference sequence). CDR3 sequence (DNA): TGCAGTGCTCCCCGACTGGACAGGGTCGTCGACGAGCAGTACTTC. Its translation is CSAPRLDRVVDEQYF.

The chain links TRBV30 to TRBJ2-6; D may be TRBD1 (6 bases). CDR1 is GTSNPN, CDR2 SVGIG, per germline (reference sequence). CDR3 size: 13 residues. V was clipped by 8 bases and J by 0 bases, with 8 bases between them. For the CDR3, the DNA is TGTGCCAGACAGGTCTCTGGGGCCAACGTCCTGACTTTC. This codes for CARQVSGANVLTF.

V is TRBV20-1 and J is TRBJ2-4, with D uncertain. The V gene's germline CDR1 is DFQATT and CDR2 SNEGSKA (reference sequence). V lost 6 bases, J lost 0 bases, and 18 bases lay in between. The CDR3 totals 16 residues. The CDR3 protein is CSAPRITQIAKNIQYF. The DNA of the CDR3 is TGCAGTGCCCCACGGATAACACAGATAGCCAAAAACATTCAGTACTTC.

V is TRBV7-6 and J is TRBJ2-3, with 13 bases fitting TRBD2. This CDR3 region has 16 residues. V shed 5 bases and J 5 bases; nucleotides not matched to a gene: 7. CDR1 is SGHVS and CDR2 is FNYEAQ in the germline V gene. The CDR3 DNA reads as TGTGCCAGCAGCGCGGGACTAGCGGGGCGGGGAGATACGCAGTATTTT. Protein product: CASSAGLAGRGDTQYF.

This clonotype was observed a few times. V usage is TRBV20-1 and J usage is TRBJ2-1; a possible D gene is TRBD1 (6 bases). The V gene's germline CDR1 is DFQATT and CDR2 SNEGSKA (reference sequence). The length of the CDR3 is 14 residues. Trimming removed 3 bases at V and 6 bases at J, with 15 bases between. CDR3 amino acids: CSASSTGPGNEQFF. CDR3 nucleotides: TGCAGTGCTAGTAGCACAGGGCCCGGCAATGAGCAGTTCTTC.

The chain couples TRBV20-1 to TRBJ1-1; tentative D call: TRBD1 (5 bases). The germline CDR1 and CDR2 sequences are DFQATT and SNEGSKA (reference sequence). The V and J ends lost 5 bases and 10 bases respectively, with 20 bases between them. The CDR3 runs to 13 residues. As DNA, the CDR3 is TGCAGTGCTGATACCGGGACCTCAGGGAGAGCTTTCTTT. The encoded protein is CSADTGTSGRAFF.

In its sample, this clonotype was seen a few times. CDR3 nucleotides: TGCAGCGTGACAGGGGCCTCCTACGAGCAGTACTTC. Its protein product is CSVTGASYEQYF. The rearrangement joins TRBV29-1 to TRBJ2-7; 8 bases map to TRBD1. Trimming took 6 bases from V and 0 from J; bases not matched to a gene: 1. The CDR3 spans 12 residues. Germline V gives CDR1 SQVTM, CDR2 ANQGSEA.